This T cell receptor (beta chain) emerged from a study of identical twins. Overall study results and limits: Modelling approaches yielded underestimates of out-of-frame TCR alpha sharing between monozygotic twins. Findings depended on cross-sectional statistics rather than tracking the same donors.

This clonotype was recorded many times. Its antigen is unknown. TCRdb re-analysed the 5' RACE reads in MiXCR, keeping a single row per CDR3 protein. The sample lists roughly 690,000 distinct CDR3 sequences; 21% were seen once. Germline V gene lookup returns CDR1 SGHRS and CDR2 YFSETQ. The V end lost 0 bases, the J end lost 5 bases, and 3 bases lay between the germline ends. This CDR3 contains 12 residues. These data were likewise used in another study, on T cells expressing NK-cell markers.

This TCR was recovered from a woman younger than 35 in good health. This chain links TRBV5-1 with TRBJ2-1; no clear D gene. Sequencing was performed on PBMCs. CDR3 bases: TGCGCCAGCAGCTTGGATCACAATGAGCAGTTCTTC. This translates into CASSLDHNEQFF.